This passage covers 9 T cell receptor beta chains from one sample sequenced in a study of T-cell reconstitution after alpha-beta-depleted transplantation in children. A library of TCRbeta sequences, prepared with unique molecular identifiers, was generated. TCRdb recomputed calls from the PCR reads with MiXCR, one row per CDR3 protein. This sample has about 110,000 distinct CDR3 sequences, with almost 6.5% found just once. The specimen was PBMCs, mostly from graft donor cells, collected 360 days after TCRalphabeta/CD19-depleted stem cell transplant. The receptors were sampled from a male patient under 10 years old who had a stem cell transplant for acute lymphoblastic leukemia, so the T cells may come from the graft donor.

This clonotype appeared many times. J is TRBJ2-7 and V is TRBV4-3; 7 bases align to TRBD2. CDR3 length equals 15 residues. CDR1 is LGHNA, CDR2 YSLEER, per germline. Trimming removed 0 bases from V and 0 bases from J; junction bases left unmatched: 2. CDR3 coding DNA: TGCGCCAGCAGCCAAGAGACTAGCAGCTCCTACGAGCAGTACTTC. Protein product: CASSQETSSSYEQYF.

The chain is built from TRBV27 and TRBJ1-1; D unresolved. The CDR3 loop spans 15 amino acids. CDR1 is MNHEY, CDR2 SMNVEV, per germline (reference sequence). The V end was cut by 5 bases, the J end by 1 base, with 14 bases between. CDR3 sequence (DNA): TGTGCCAGCAGTCTCCGAGGAAGGGAGAACACTGAAGCTTTCTTT. It codes for CASSLRGRENTEAFF.

In this sample, this clonotype turned up many times. The chain links TRBV11-1 to TRBJ1-1; 7 nucleotides align to TRBD1. This CDR3 has 17 residues. After removal of 3 bases from V and 5 bases from J, the junction contained 15 bases not matched to a gene. Germline CDR1 and CDR2: SGHAT and FQDESV (reference sequence). DNA for the CDR3: TGTGCCAGCAGCTTCACCCCAGGGGAGGGGGCAATTACTGAAGCTTTCTTT. Translated: CASSFTPGEGAITEAFF.

The rearrangement uses TRBV3-1 and TRBJ2-7, with 8 bases aligning to TRBD2. The germline CDR1 and CDR2 sequences are LGHDT and YNNKEL (reference sequence). Trimming took 3 bases from V and 0 from J; bases not matched to a gene: 7. The CDR3 contains 16 residues. CDR3 protein: CASSQPGTRSSYEQYF. CDR3 in DNA: TGTGCCAGCAGCCAGCCCGGGACTAGGAGCTCCTACGAGCAGTACTTC.

This clonotype was counted ten times or more. The chain recombines TRBV11-2 with TRBJ1-6, with D tentatively TRBD1 (6 bases). The V gene lost 4 bases and the J gene lost 7 bases, with 14 bases spanning the gap. The CDR3 is 15 residues long. Per the germline V gene, CDR1 is SGHAT and CDR2 is FQNNGV. CDR3 sequence (DNA): TGTGCCAGCAGCTATAGCGGGGGGGCGAATTCACCCCTCCACTTT. Its translation: CASSYSGGANSPLHF.

The chain joins TRBV6-5 to TRBJ2-7; weak D call: TRBD2 (6 bases). The CDR3 has 11 amino acids. CDR1 and CDR2 (germline): MNHEY, SVGAGI. V was trimmed by 8 bases and J by 2 bases, leaving 7 bases between them. CDR3 loop: CASGGTYEQYF. CDR3 DNA: TGTGCCAGCGGGGGGACCTACGAGCAGTACTTC.

The chain is built from TRBV4-3 and TRBJ2-7; D tentatively fits TRBD1 or TRBD2 (5 bases each). Germline-derived CDR1 and CDR2 are LGHNA and YSLEER. Trimming left V 1 base short and J 2 bases short, with 12 bases between. The length of the CDR3 is 15 residues. The CDR3 sequence: CASSQGRGATYEQYF. CDR3 nucleotides: TGCGCCAGCAGCCAAGGAAGGGGAGCGACCTACGAGCAGTACTTC.

This clonotype was counted at least ten times. This chain connects TRBV18 to TRBJ2-7, with 13 positions matching TRBD2. V shed 5 bases and J 3 bases; nucleotides not matched to a gene: 4. Germline-derived CDR1 and CDR2 are KGHSH and LQKENI. The CDR3 consists of 15 residues. The CDR3 nucleotides read TGTGCCAGCTCAGCCTGGACTAGCGGGAGCTACGAGCAGTACTTC. Translated, it gives CASSAWTSGSYEQYF.

This clonotype was seen at least ten times. J is TRBJ1-2 and V is TRBV25-1; TRBD1 matches 7 bases. Per the germline V gene, CDR1 is MGHDK and CDR2 is SYGVNS. This CDR3 spans 13 amino acids. Germline trimming cut 7 bases from V and 1 base from J; bases unmatched to any gene: 3. The CDR3 DNA reads as TGTGCCAGCACCGACAGGGTTAACTATGGCTACACCTTC. Residues: CASTDRVNYGYTF.